This T cell receptor beta chain was recovered during a study of cytomegalovirus exposure and HLA in healthy donors. Study information: Sequencing of some 190 million T cells in an earlier analysis found around 120 million unique TCR beta sequences. Study outcomes and limitations: The authors later found TCR association rates varying by HLA locus, with DRB1 most and HLA-C fewest. Looking again later, the authors saw that most CMV-associated TCR beta chains seemed HLA-restricted.

Amplification used 60 Vbeta primers and 13 Jbeta primers. Generated by immunoSEQ multiplex PCR, the TCRdb table keeps only in-frame clones and is missing some. The sample lists 200,000 or so clones, roughly 80% occurring once. CDR1 and CDR2 (germline): MNHEY, SMNVEV (reference sequence). V lost 3 bases, J lost 2 bases, and 8 bases lay in between. The CDR3 is made up of 13 amino acids. The table lists this clone with a few counts. As yet, its antigen is unknown. This sample also contains other DNA sequences that code for the same CDR3. The sequence was obtained from a girl aged 2 to 9 in good health and CMV-seronegative. The sample consisted of PBMCs. The J gene is TRBJ2-7, the V gene TRBV27; maybe TRBD1 (6 bases). The CDR3 here is CASSLGATYEQYF. CDR3 nucleotides: TGTGCCAGCAGTTTGGGGGCAACCTACGAGCAGTACTTC.